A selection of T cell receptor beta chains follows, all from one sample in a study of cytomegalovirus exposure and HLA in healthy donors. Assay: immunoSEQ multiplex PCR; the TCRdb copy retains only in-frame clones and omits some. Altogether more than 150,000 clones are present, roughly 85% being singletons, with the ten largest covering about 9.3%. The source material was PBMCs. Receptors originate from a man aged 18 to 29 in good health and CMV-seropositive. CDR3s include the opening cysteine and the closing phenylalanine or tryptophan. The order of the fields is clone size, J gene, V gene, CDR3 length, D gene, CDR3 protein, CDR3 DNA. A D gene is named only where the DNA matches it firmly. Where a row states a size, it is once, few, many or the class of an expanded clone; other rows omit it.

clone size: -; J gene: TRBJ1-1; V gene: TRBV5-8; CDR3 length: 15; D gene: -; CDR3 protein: CASSLVWGRETEAFF; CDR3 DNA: TGTGCCAGCAGCTTGGTGTGGGGGCGCGAAACTGAAGCTTTCTTT
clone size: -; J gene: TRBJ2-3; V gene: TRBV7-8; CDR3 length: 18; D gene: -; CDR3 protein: CASSPNLLPGVSTDTQYF; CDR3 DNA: TGTGCCAGCAGCCCAAACCTGCTACCAGGGGTTAGCACAGATACGCAGTATTTT
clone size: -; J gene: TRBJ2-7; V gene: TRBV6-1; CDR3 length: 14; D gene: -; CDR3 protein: CASSEGRGRYEQYF; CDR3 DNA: TGTGCCAGCAGTGAAGGGCGGGGTCGCTACGAGCAGTACTTC
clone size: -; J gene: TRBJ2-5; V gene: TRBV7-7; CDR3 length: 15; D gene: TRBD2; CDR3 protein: CASSLAGTSQETQYF; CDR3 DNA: TGTGCTAGCAGCTTAGCCGGGACTAGCCAAGAGACCCAGTACTTC
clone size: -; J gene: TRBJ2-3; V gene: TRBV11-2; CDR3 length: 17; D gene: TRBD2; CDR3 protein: CASSPPFLAGGTDTQYF; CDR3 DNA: TGTGCCAGCAGCCCACCCTTCCTAGCGGGGGGGACAGATACGCAGTATTTT
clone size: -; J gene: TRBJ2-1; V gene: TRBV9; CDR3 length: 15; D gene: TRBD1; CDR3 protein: CASSAVGTGYNEQFF; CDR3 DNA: TGTGCCAGCAGCGCGGTGGGGACAGGGTACAATGAGCAGTTCTTC
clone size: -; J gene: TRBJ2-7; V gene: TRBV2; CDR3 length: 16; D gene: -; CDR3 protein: CASFKSWTQPRNEQYF; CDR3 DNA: TGTGCCAGCTTCAAGAGCTGGACTCAACCGCGGAACGAGCAGTACTTC
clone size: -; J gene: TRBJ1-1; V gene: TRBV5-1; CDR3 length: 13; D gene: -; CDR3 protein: CASSSTGVREAFF; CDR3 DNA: TGCGCCAGCAGCAGTACAGGAGTGAGGGAAGCTTTCTTT
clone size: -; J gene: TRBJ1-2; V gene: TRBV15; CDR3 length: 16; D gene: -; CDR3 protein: CATSRDRGGAYYGYTF; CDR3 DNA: TGTGCCACCAGCAGAGATCGGGGGGGGGCCTATTATGGCTACACCTTC
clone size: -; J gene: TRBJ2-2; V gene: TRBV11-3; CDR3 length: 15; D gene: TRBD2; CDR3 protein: CASSWSGGNTGELFF; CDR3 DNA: TGTGCCAGCAGCTGGAGCGGGGGAAACACCGGGGAGCTGTTTTTT
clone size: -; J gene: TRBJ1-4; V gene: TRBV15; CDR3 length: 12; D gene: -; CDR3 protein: CATSRGTEKLFF; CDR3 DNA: TGTGCCACCAGCAGAGGGACAGAAAAACTGTTTTTT
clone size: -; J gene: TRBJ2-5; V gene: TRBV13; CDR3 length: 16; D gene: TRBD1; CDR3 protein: CASSFHRTGKKETQYF; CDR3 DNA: TGTGCCAGCAGCTTTCATAGGACAGGGAAGAAGGAGACCCAGTACTTC
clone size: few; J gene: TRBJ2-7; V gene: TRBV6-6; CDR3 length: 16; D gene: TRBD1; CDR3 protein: CASSFERRDRVSEQYF; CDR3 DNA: TGTGCCAGCAGTTTTGAGCGCCGGGACAGGGTCTCCGAGCAGTACTTC
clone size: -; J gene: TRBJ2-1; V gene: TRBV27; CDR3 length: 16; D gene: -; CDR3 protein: CASSFVGRGSYNEQFF; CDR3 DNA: TGTGCCAGCAGTTTTGTAGGGAGAGGCTCCTACAATGAGCAGTTCTTC
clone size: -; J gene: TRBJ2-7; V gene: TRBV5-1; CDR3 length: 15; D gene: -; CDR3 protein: CASSFGQSPSYEQYF; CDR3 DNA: TGCGCCAGCAGTTTCGGACAGAGCCCTAGCTACGAGCAGTACTTC
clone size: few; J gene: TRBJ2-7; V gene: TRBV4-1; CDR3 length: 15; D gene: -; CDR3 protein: CASSQDLTIPYEQYF; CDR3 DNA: TGCGCCAGCAGCCAGGATCTTACTATCCCTTACGAGCAGTACTTC
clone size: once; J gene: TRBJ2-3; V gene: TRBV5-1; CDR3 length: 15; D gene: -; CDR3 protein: CASSLGGLVGDTQYF; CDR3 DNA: TGCGCCAGCAGCTTGGGGGGGCTGGTAGGAGATACGCAGTATTTT
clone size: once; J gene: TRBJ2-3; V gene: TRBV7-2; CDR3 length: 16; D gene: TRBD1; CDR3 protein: CASSLEGTGGTDTQYF; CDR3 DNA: TGTGCCAGCAGCTTAGAAGGGACAGGGGGCACAGATACGCAGTATTTT
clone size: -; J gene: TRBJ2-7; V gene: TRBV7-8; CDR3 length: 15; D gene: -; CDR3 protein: CASSLAATLMHEQYF; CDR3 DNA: TGTGCCAGCAGCTTAGCAGCCACGCTTATGCACGAGCAGTACTTC
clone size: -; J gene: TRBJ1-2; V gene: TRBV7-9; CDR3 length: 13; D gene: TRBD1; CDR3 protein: CASSVQGANGYTF; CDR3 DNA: TGTGCCAGCAGCGTACAGGGGGCCAATGGCTACACCTTC
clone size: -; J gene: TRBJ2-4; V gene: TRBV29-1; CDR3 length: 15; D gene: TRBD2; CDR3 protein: CSATLAGAPITIQYF; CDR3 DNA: TGCAGCGCCACACTAGCGGGGGCGCCTATAACCATTCAGTACTTC
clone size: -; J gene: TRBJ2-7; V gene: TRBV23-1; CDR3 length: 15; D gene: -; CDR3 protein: CASSQGSLANYEQYF; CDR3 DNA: TGCGCCAGCAGTCAAGGTTCTCTTGCGAACTACGAGCAGTACTTC
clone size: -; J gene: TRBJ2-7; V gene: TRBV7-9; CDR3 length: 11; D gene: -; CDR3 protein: CASSPNYEQYF; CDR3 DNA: TGTGCCAGCAGCCCAAACTACGAGCAGTACTTC
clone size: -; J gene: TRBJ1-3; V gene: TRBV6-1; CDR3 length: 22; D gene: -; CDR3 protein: CASSESPGNKKRTPRSGNTIYF; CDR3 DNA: TGTGCCAGCAGTGAAAGTCCAGGCAACAAGAAAAGAACACCTCGCTCTGGAAACACCATATATTTT
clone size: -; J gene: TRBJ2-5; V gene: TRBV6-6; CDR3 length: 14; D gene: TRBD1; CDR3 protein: CASSNGQGRETQYF; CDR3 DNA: TGTGCCAGCAGTAACGGACAGGGGAGGGAGACCCAGTACTTC
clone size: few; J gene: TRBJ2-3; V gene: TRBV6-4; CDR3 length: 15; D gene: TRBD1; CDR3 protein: CASSAGGQGTDTQYF; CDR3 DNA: TGTGCCAGCAGTGCTGGGGGACAGGGCACAGATACGCAGTATTTT
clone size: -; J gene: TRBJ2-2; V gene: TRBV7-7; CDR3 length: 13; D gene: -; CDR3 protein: CASSFSSPGELFF; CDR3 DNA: TGTGCTAGCAGCTTTTCGTCCCCCGGGGAGCTGTTTTTT